This is a list of T cell receptor beta chains from one sample in a study of PD-1 blockade in classical Hodgkin lymphoma. Method: immunoSEQ multiplex PCR; TCRdb's copy keeps in-frame clones and lacks some. The sample gives roughly 24,000 clones, 80% to 90% of which show up once; approximately 7.9% is in the top ten. Sample: peripheral blood mononuclear cells (PBMCs), taken before the second cycle of nivolumab. These receptors came from a human donor with classical Hodgkin lymphoma. CDR3s leave out the opening cysteine and the closing phenylalanine or tryptophan.

j_call: TRBJ2-7
v_call: TRBV6-6
cdr3_aa: ASSRVWGEQY

j_call: TRBJ2-4
v_call: TRBV7-2
cdr3_aa: ASSLVRDLAKNIQY

j_call: TRBJ2-7
v_call: TRBV28
cdr3_aa: ASSLYLYEQY

j_call: TRBJ1-1
v_call: TRBV6-5
cdr3_aa: ASSYPGTENAF

j_call: TRBJ2-3
v_call: TRBV5-1
cdr3_aa: ASSPRTGWVDTQY

j_call: TRBJ2-5
v_call: TRBV5-1
cdr3_aa: ASSLFGTGDVGETQY

j_call: TRBJ2-7
v_call: TRBV28
cdr3_aa: ASRRTGVYEQY

j_call: TRBJ1-2
v_call: TRBV4-1
cdr3_aa: ASSQSTIGYT

j_call: TRBJ1-5
v_call: TRBV5-5
cdr3_aa: ASSLGGAAGGRQPQH

j_call: TRBJ2-7
v_call: TRBV18
cdr3_aa: ASSPRGDYSSYEQY

j_call: TRBJ1-2
v_call: TRBV4-2
cdr3_aa: ASSPNGGFGYT

j_call: TRBJ2-1
v_call: TRBV4-2
cdr3_aa: ASSQGRGGSYNEQF

j_call: TRBJ2-7
v_call: TRBV7-8
cdr3_aa: ASSYRVNPYEQY

j_call: TRBJ2-4
v_call: TRBV10-3
cdr3_aa: AISETTGLAKNIQY

j_call: TRBJ2-7
v_call: TRBV9
cdr3_aa: ASSVGGGPAYEQY

j_call: TRBJ2-1
v_call: TRBV7-8
cdr3_aa: ASSLGQGRREQF

j_call: TRBJ1-3
v_call: TRBV14
cdr3_aa: ASSHRRSGNTIY

j_call: TRBJ1-6
v_call: TRBV18
cdr3_aa: ASSAGRGSNSPLH

j_call: TRBJ2-2
v_call: TRBV6-1
cdr3_aa: ASSKTTTNTGELF

j_call: TRBJ1-1
v_call: TRBV7-2
cdr3_aa: ASSPAAGGTEAF

j_call: TRBJ2-3
v_call: TRBV28
cdr3_aa: ASSSTGTPTQY

j_call: TRBJ1-5
v_call: TRBV27
cdr3_aa: ASGQWNWQGGSQPQH

j_call: TRBJ2-1
v_call: TRBV4-3
cdr3_aa: ASSQQRQVEQF

j_call: TRBJ2-3
v_call: TRBV2
cdr3_aa: ASSEAGSGGAQDTQY

j_call: TRBJ2-3
v_call: TRBV4-3
cdr3_aa: ASSQTGTDTQY

j_call: TRBJ2-5
v_call: TRBV5-1
cdr3_aa: ASSFLGMEETQY

j_call: TRBJ2-1
v_call: TRBV6-4
cdr3_aa: ASRLQGGDNEQF

j_call: TRBJ2-1
v_call: TRBV5-5
cdr3_aa: ASSLGTGLSYNEQF

j_call: TRBJ2-2
v_call: TRBV15
cdr3_aa: ATRTHRVGGTGELF

j_call: TRBJ2-2
v_call: TRBV7-6
cdr3_aa: ASSGTSGGGELF

j_call: TRBJ2-3
v_call: TRBV11-2
cdr3_aa: ASSLKPSDTQY

j_call: TRBJ1-1
v_call: TRBV28
cdr3_aa: ASRPRGRRNTEAF

j_call: TRBJ2-7
v_call: TRBV27
cdr3_aa: ASSSRDPRGEQY

j_call: TRBJ2-5
v_call: TRBV9
cdr3_aa: ASSAGGRGFIRETQY

j_call: TRBJ2-2
v_call: TRBV7-7
cdr3_aa: ASSPGGAPGELF

j_call: TRBJ2-2
v_call: TRBV9
cdr3_aa: ASSVPLEGAATGELF

j_call: TRBJ1-5
v_call: TRBV18
cdr3_aa: ASSPDSLSNQPQH

j_call: TRBJ1-4
v_call: TRBV10-3
cdr3_aa: AISEYRDEKLF

j_call: TRBJ2-1
v_call: TRBV4-1
cdr3_aa: ASSQKEGWEQF

j_call: TRBJ1-6
v_call: TRBV19
cdr3_aa: ASSRWTGVSPLH

j_call: TRBJ2-7
v_call: TRBV6-5
cdr3_aa: ASRLDRVNEQY

j_call: TRBJ2-3
v_call: TRBV18
cdr3_aa: ASSPGGAGGAFTQY

j_call: TRBJ2-2
v_call: TRBV4-1
cdr3_aa: ASSQGRGGRGTGELF

j_call: TRBJ1-5
v_call: TRBV15
cdr3_aa: ATSRLGGNQPQH

j_call: TRBJ2-4
v_call: TRBV7-9
cdr3_aa: ASSPRLAKNIQY

j_call: TRBJ2-5
v_call: TRBV28
cdr3_aa: ASSFGSVTQETQY

j_call: TRBJ1-2
v_call: TRBV19
cdr3_aa: ASSGPNYGYT

j_call: TRBJ1-5
v_call: TRBV19
cdr3_aa: ASSMGKRWGASNQPQH

j_call: TRBJ2-7
v_call: TRBV7-8
cdr3_aa: ASSLAGRAYEQY

j_call: TRBJ1-2
v_call: TRBV10-3
cdr3_aa: AISARNGYT

j_call: TRBJ2-7
v_call: TRBV27
cdr3_aa: ASSGRSSYEQY

j_call: TRBJ2-7
v_call: TRBV28
cdr3_aa: ASTPQGGEQY

j_call: TRBJ2-7
v_call: TRBV18
cdr3_aa: ASSRSGGPPDEQY

j_call: TRBJ2-7
v_call: TRBV5-6
cdr3_aa: ASSNNGRDYEQY

j_call: TRBJ2-7
v_call: TRBV19
cdr3_aa: ASSDRGVRQY

j_call: TRBJ1-2
v_call: TRBV6-5
cdr3_aa: ASSRDRGDYGYT